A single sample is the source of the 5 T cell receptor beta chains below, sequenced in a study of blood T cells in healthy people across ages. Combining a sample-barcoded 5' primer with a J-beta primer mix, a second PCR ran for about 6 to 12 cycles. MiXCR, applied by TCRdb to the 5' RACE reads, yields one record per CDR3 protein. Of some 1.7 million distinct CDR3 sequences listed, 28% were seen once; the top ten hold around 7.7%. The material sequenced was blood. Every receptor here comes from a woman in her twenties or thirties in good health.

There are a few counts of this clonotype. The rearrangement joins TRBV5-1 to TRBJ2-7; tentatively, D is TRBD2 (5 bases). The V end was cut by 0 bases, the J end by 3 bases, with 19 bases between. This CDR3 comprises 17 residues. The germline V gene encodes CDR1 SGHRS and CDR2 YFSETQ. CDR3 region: CASSLAEYGEENYEQYF. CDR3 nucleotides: TGCGCCAGCAGCTTGGCCGAGTACGGGGAAGAAAACTACGAGCAGTACTTC.

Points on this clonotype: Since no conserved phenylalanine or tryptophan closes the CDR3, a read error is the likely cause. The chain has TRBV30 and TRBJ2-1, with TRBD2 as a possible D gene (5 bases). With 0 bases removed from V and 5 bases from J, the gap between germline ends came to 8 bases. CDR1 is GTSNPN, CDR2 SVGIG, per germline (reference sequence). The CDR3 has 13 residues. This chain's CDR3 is CAWSVAGHNEQFL. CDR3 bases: TGTGCCTGGAGTGTCGCGGGCCACAATGAGCAGTTCCTC.

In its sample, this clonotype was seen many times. Written as DNA, the CDR3 is TGTGCCATCGGGGGGGCAGACTACAATGAGCAGTTCTTC. Translation gives CAIGGADYNEQFF. The chain links TRBV10-3 to TRBJ2-1; D is possibly TRBD2 (7 bases). The germline gives CDR1 ENHRY, CDR2 SYGVKD. V lost 8 bases and J 3 bases, leaving 11 bases between the germline ends. This CDR3 has 13 residues.

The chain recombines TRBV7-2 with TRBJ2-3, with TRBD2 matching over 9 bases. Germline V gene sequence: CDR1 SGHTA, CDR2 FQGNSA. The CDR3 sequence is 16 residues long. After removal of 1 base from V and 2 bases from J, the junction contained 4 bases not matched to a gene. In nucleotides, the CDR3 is TGTGCCAGCAGCTTAGTACCGGGACTAGCCACAGATACGCAGTATTTT. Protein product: CASSLVPGLATDTQYF.

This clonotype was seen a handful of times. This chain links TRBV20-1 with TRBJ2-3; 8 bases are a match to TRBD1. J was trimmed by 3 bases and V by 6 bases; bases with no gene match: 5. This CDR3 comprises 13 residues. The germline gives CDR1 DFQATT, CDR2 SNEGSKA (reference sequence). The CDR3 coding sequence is TGCAGTGCCTGGACAGGGATGACAGATACGCAGTATTTT. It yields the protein CSAWTGMTDTQYF.